The present T cell receptor (beta chain) was sequenced within a study of shared clonotypes between healthy human individuals. Study-level points and caveats: Naive subsets typically showed greater estimated richness than memory subsets.

Regarding this clone: Its target is not known.

Recent vaccinations or acute infections were absent in the healthy HIV-negative adult donors. How the authors handled the data: Junction-only sequences without quality scores came from ImmunoSEQ, so filtering differed. Generated by immunoSEQ multiplex PCR, the TCRdb table keeps only in-frame clones and is missing some. The V and J calls and clone size were taken over from that table, and D and trimming were inferred from the DNA. This sample has more than 400,000 clones; approximately 95% occur once, and the top ten carry under 0.065%. CDR1 is SGHRS, CDR2 YFSETQ, per germline. The CDR3 has 16 residues. With 0 bases removed from V and 4 bases from J, the gap between germline ends came to 15 bases.

This receptor was obtained from a woman aged 25-40 years in good health. Sequencing input: naive CD4+ T cells sorted from blood. Sample subset: CD45RA+ positively selected. The J gene is TRBJ2-3, the V gene TRBV5-1; D might be TRBD1 (6 bases). CDR3 sequence: CASSLVSFQGSDTQYF. The CDR3 DNA sequence: TGCGCCAGCAGCTTGGTATCCTTCCAGGGGTCAGATACGCAGTATTTT.